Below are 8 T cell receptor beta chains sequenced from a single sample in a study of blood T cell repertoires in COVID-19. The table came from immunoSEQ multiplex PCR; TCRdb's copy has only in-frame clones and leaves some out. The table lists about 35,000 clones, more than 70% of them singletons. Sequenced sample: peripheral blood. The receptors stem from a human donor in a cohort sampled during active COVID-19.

In DNA, the CDR3 is TGTGCCAGCAGGGGGACAGGGGCCACAGATACGCAGTATTTT. The encoded protein is CASRGTGATDTQYF. The rearrangement uses TRBV2 and TRBJ2-3, with 10 bases aligning to TRBD1. V lost 6 bases to trimming and J lost 2 bases; unmatched junction nucleotides: 2. Germline CDR1 and CDR2: SNHLY and FYNNEI. This CDR3 is built from 14 residues. Based on the CDR3 plus reference TRBV2 and TRBJ2-3, the full variable domain is EPEVTQTPSHQVTQMGQEVILRCVPISNHLYFYWYRQILGQKVEFLVSFYNNEISEKSEIFDDQFSVERPDGSNFTLKIRSTKLEDSAMYFCASRGTGATDTQYFGPGTRLTVL.

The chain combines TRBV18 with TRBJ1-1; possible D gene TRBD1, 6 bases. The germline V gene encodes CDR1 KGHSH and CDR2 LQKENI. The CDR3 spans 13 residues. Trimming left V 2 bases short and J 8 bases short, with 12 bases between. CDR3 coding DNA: TGTGCCAGCTCACCAGGTACGGGGGGCGAAGCTTTCTTT. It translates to CASSPGTGGEAFF.

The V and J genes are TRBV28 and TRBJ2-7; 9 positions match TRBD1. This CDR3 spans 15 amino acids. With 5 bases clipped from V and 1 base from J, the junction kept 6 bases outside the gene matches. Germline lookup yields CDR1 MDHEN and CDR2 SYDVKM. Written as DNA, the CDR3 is TGTGCCAGCAGTGGGACCGGGACAGGGTCCTACGAGCAGTACTTC. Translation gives CASSGTGTGSYEQYF.

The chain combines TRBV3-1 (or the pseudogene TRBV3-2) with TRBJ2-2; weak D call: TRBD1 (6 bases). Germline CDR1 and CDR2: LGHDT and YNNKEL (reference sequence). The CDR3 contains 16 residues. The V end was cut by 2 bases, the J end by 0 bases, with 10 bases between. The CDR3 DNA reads TGTGCCAGCAGCCAATATGGGGGCGCGAACACCGGGGAGCTGTTTTTT. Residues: CASSQYGGANTGELFF.

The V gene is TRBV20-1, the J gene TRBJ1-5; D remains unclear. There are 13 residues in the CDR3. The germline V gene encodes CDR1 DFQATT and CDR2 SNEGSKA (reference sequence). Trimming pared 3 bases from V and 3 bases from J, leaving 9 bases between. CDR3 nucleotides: TGCAGTGCTAGTAAGCCCGCCAATCAGCCCCAGCATTTT. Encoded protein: CSASKPANQPQHF.

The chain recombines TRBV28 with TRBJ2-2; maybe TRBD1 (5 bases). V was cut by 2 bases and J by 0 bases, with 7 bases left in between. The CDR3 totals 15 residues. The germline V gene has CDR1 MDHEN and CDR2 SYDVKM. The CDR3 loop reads CASSLPRANTGELFF. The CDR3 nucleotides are TGTGCCAGCAGTTTACCCAGGGCGAACACCGGGGAGCTGTTTTTT.

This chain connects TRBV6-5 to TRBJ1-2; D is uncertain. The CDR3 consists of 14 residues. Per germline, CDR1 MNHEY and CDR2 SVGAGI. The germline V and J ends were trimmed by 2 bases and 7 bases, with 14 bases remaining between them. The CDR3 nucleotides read TGTGCCAGCAGTTACGCGGCGGCGGGATCTGGCTACACCTTC. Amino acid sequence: CASSYAAAGSGYTF.

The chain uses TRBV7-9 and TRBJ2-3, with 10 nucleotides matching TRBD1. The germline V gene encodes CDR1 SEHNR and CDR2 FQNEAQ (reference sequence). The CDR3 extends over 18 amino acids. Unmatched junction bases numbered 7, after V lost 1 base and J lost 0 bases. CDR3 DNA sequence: TGTGCCAGCAGCTTAGGGATAGGACAGGGGGTGAGCACAGATACGCAGTATTTT. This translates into CASSLGIGQGVSTDTQYF. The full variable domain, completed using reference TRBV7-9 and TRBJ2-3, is DTGVSQNPRHKITKRGQNVTFRCDPISEHNRLYWYRQTLGQGPEFLTYFQNEAQLEKSRLLSDRFSAERPKGSFSTLEIQRTEQGDSAMYLCASSLGIGQGVSTDTQYFGPGTRLTVL.